Following are 7 T cell receptor beta chains from one sample sequenced in a study of OX40 agonist ivuxolimab in advanced cancers. Assay used: immunoSEQ multiplex PCR; TCRdb lists only in-frame clones, some missing. The sample lists 75,000 to 100,000 clones; 84% were seen once. The sequenced sample was CD4+ or CD8+ T cells sorted from blood, obtained in a trial of the OX40 agonist ivuxolimab. These receptors all stem from an adult with an advanced solid tumor such as melanoma, head and neck, liver or kidney cancer.

A single count supports this clone. This chain links TRBV7-2 with TRBJ1-5; 9 bases line up with TRBD1. The germline gives CDR1 SGHTA, CDR2 FQGNSA. The V and J ends lost 4 bases and 6 bases, in that order; junction bases with no gene match: 1. The CDR3 extends over 13 amino acids. The CDR3 sequence: CASSWTGVQPQHF. CDR3 DNA sequence: TGTGCCAGCAGCTGGACAGGGGTTCAGCCCCAGCATTTT.

This clone occurred once. The chain links TRBV7-9 to TRBJ1-2; D gene ambiguous. The CDR3 extends over 13 amino acids. The V end lost 4 bases, the J end lost 5 bases, and 11 bases lay between the germline ends. CDR1 and CDR2 (germline): SEHNR, FQNEAQ (reference sequence). The CDR3 region is CASSSTDFYGYTF. The CDR3, as DNA: TGTGCCAGCAGCTCTACTGATTTTTATGGCTACACCTTC.

The chain employs TRBV11-2 and TRBJ2-3, with 7 bases matching TRBD2. This CDR3 comprises 12 residues. V lost 6 bases and J lost 5; bases outside the gene matches: 2. Germline lookup yields CDR1 SGHAT and CDR2 FQNNGV. The CDR3 region has the DNA TGTGCCAGCAGTGAGCGGGGAGATACGCAGTATTTT. Its translation is CASSERGDTQYF.

The chain uses TRBV5-1 and TRBJ1-4; tentative D call: TRBD1 (5 bases). This CDR3 region has 15 residues. Trimming shortened V by 5 bases and J by 7 bases, and 18 bases separated the two germline ends. Germline V gene data show CDR1 as SGHRS and CDR2 as YFSETQ. The CDR3 loop reads CASSTKSRAGEKLFF. The CDR3 DNA reads TGCGCCAGCAGTACCAAGTCCAGGGCCGGTGAAAAACTGTTTTTT.

This clone has at least ten counts. The chain recombines TRBV6-6 with TRBJ2-2, with 9 positions matching TRBD2. There are 15 residues in the CDR3. The V gene end was trimmed by 7 bases and the J gene end by 3 bases; junction bases not matched to a gene: 6. Looked up from germline, CDR1 is MNHNY and CDR2 is SVGAGI (reference sequence). As DNA, the CDR3 is TGTGCCAGCACCCGACTAGCGGACCACACCGGGGAGCTGTTTTTT. Translation: CASTRLADHTGELFF.

This clone was seen just once. The chain links TRBV7-2 to TRBJ1-2, with TRBD1 identical over 7 bases. This CDR3 comprises 15 residues. CDR1 is SGHTA, CDR2 FQGNSA, per germline. J was trimmed by 8 bases and V by 1 base; bases with no gene match: 10. The CDR3 nucleotides read TGTGCCAGCAGCTTAGGAAAGGGGGCGAGCGGGGGCTACACCTTC. This codes for CASSLGKGASGGYTF.

This clone appeared once. At the DNA level, this CDR3 is encoded by other sequences in the same sample as well. The chain joins TRBV2 to TRBJ1-3; D is undetermined. V shed 4 bases and J shed 1 base, with 5 bases lying between them. The germline V gene encodes CDR1 SNHLY and CDR2 FYNNEI. This CDR3 spans 13 amino acids. The CDR3 coding sequence is TGTGCCAGCAGTGGGTTGTCTGGAAACACCATATATTTT. This gives the protein CASSGLSGNTIYF.